This TCR beta chain was sequenced during a study of regulatory T cells in long-lasting Graves disease. Regarding the study as a whole: Preferential use of TRBV28, TRBJ1-2 and TRBJ2-5 was seen in persistent disease.

For TCR beta, libraries came from iRepertoire HTBI primers and Arm-PCR of CDR3 regions. MiXCR was run by TCRdb on the multiplex PCR reads, yielding one entry per CDR3 protein. This sample carries 300,000 to 400,000 distinct CDR3 sequences, around 15% of them seen once, and the ten largest clones take about 32%. The germline gives CDR1 SNHLY, CDR2 FYNNEI. Losses at the gene ends were 6 bases for V and 4 bases for J; bases not matched to a gene: 9. The CDR3 contains 15 residues. Time point reported: newly diagnosed GD, antithyroid drugs for less than 3 months. The TCR library was prepared using RNA isolated from PBMCs. This clonotype was observed a handful of times. Its antigen is currently unknown. The same specimen was also included in a second study, on T cells in Graves' hyperthyroidism and ophthalmopathy.

The receptor comes from a man aged 35 to 55 with Graves disease. V usage is TRBV2 and J usage is TRBJ1-5; 7 positions agree with TRBD1. This sample comprised peripheral blood mononuclear cells (PBMCs), obtained at new diagnosis, from a patient treated with antithyroid drugs. The CDR3 DNA sequence: TGTGCCAGCAGCAACGCCGGGACAGAGAATCAGCCCCAGCATTTT. Translated: CASSNAGTENQPQHF.